The TCR beta chain described here comes from a study of blood T cell repertoires in COVID-19. Study as a whole: Both acute and convalescent COVID-19 samples were obtained from the United States, Italy and Spain.

V lost 4 bases, J lost 9 bases, and 16 bases lay in between. Germline V gives CDR1 SNHLY, CDR2 FYNNEI. The CDR3 totals 13 residues. Authors' data handling: Amplification of reference gene primers was used by the study to estimate nucleated cell counts. Data came from immunoSEQ multiplex PCR; TCRdb stores just in-frame clones and leaves some out. Clone size and the V and J calls come from that table; the DNA yielded D and trimming. The repertoire consists of 150,000 to 200,000 clones, with around 79% occurring once and the leading ten covering 26%. The clonotype originates from a woman aged 70-85 years with acute or convalescent COVID-19. V is TRBV2 and J is TRBJ2-7; no clear D gene. Sequences were obtained from peripheral blood. CDR3 amino acids: CASSVDTLSWQYF. Written as DNA, the CDR3 is TGTGCCAGCAGTGTCGACACTTTAAGTTGGCAGTACTTC.